The 24 T cell receptor beta chains below come from one sample, sequenced in a study of shared clonotypes between healthy human individuals. The repertoire was sequenced with immunoSEQ multiplex PCR; TCRdb's copy has only in-frame clones and lacks some. This table holds under 350,000 clones, more than 75% found once. The sequencing sample was made of memory CD8+ T cells sorted from blood. Subset here: CD45RO+ cells pooled with CCR7-negative TemRA cells. The receptors were sampled from a man younger than 30 in good health.

The V call is TRBV11-2, the J call TRBJ2-2; D gene unclear. Germline CDR1 SGHAT, CDR2 FQNNGV. V lost 4 bases and J lost 0, with 18 bases in between. The CDR3 sequence is 18 residues long. DNA of the CDR3: TGTGCCAGCAGCTCCTACCTCTTAGTCGTGACGAACACCGGGGAGCTGTTTTTT. Translated: CASSSYLLVVTNTGELFF.

The V call is TRBV19, the J call TRBJ2-7; 12 positions agree with TRBD1. Looked up from germline, CDR1 is LNHDA and CDR2 is SQIVND (reference sequence). V was clipped by 3 bases and J by 4 bases; unmatched bases: 1. CDR3 length: 14 amino acids. The CDR3 spells CASSMGQGAYEQYF. CDR3 nucleotides: TGTGCCAGTAGTATGGGACAGGGGGCATACGAGCAGTACTTC. Drawing the rest from reference TRBV19 and TRBJ2-7, the complete variable domain is DGGITQSPKYLFRKEGQNVTLSCEQNLNHDAMYWYRQDPGQGLRLIYYSQIVNDFQKGDIAEGYSVSREKKESFPLTVTSAQKNPTAFYLCASSMGQGAYEQYFGPGTRLTVT.

This chain uses TRBV6-6 with TRBJ1-5, with TRBD1 matching 8 bases. Germline CDR1 is MNHNY and CDR2 is SVGAGI (reference sequence). CDR3 length: 15 residues. Trimming removed 6 bases from V and 2 bases from J; junction bases left unmatched: 6. This CDR3 reads CASSPPDRGNQPQHF. As DNA, the CDR3 is TGTGCCAGCAGCCCCCCGGACAGGGGCAATCAGCCCCAGCATTTT.

The chain has TRBV10-2 and TRBJ2-3; 9 bases agree with TRBD1. Germline trimming cut 1 base from V and 4 bases from J; bases unmatched to any gene: 6. The CDR3 is 16 amino acids. CDR1 is WSHSY, CDR2 SAAADI, per germline. CDR3 DNA sequence: TGCGCCAGCAGTGAGTGGGGACAGGGTGGGCCAGATACGCAGTATTTT. It encodes CASSEWGQGGPDTQYF.

This clone turned up a few times. This chain uses TRBV6-5 with TRBJ2-7; D might be TRBD1 (5 bases). V lost 0 bases, J lost 0 bases, and 12 bases lay in between. The CDR3 is made up of 16 amino acids. CDR1 is MNHEY and CDR2 is SVGAGI in the germline V gene. CDR3 loop: CASSYSGPWDSYEQYF. The CDR3 DNA is TGTGCCAGCAGTTACTCGGGGCCTTGGGACTCCTACGAGCAGTACTTC.

The rearrangement joins TRBV6-5 to TRBJ2-7; D may be TRBD2 (5 bases). The V gene's germline CDR1 is MNHEY and CDR2 SVGAGI. Trimming took off 5 bases at V and 1 base at J, with 12 bases between the two ends. The CDR3 runs 14 residues. The CDR3 DNA sequence: TGTGCCAGCAGTCCCCTGACGGGATCCTACGAGCAGTACTTC. It codes for CASSPLTGSYEQYF.

The gene calls are TRBV4-3 and TRBJ2-1; no definite D call. CDR1 is LGHNA and CDR2 is YSLEER in the germline V gene. The CDR3 totals 15 residues. V was clipped by 0 bases and J by 0 bases, with 6 bases between them. CDR3 DNA: TGCGCCAGCAGCCAAGATGAGAGCTCCTACAATGAGCAGTTCTTC. It translates to CASSQDESSYNEQFF.

The chain uses TRBV7-9 and TRBJ1-1, with TRBD1 as a possible D gene (6 bases). The ends were cut back, 10 bases at V and 2 bases at J, with 17 bases in the middle. Germline V gene data show CDR1 as SEHNR and CDR2 as FQNEAQ (reference sequence). The CDR3 totals 14 residues. The CDR3 region has the DNA TGTGCCACCCAAATGCACAGGGCTAACACTGAAGCTTTCTTT. Its protein product is CATQMHRANTEAFF.

The chain uses TRBV2 and TRBJ1-6; D is possibly TRBD1 (5 bases). CDR1 is SNHLY and CDR2 is FYNNEI in the germline V gene. There are 18 residues in the CDR3. V shed 8 bases and J shed 0 bases, with 20 bases lying between them. Here the CDR3 reads CASRRDPSECSYNSPLHF. For the CDR3, the DNA is TGTGCCAGCCGGCGGGACCCGTCCGAATGCTCCTATAATTCACCCCTCCACTTT.

The chain uses TRBV4-3 and TRBJ2-5, with D tentatively TRBD2 (6 bases). Germline lookup yields CDR1 LGHNA and CDR2 YSLEER. The length of the CDR3 is 16 residues. V lost 0 bases, J lost 2 bases, and 13 bases lay in between. This CDR3 is CASSQDFGGIQETQYF. Written as DNA, the CDR3 is TGCGCCAGCAGCCAAGATTTCGGGGGTATTCAAGAGACCCAGTACTTC.

The chain recombines TRBV9 with TRBJ2-2; D perhaps matches TRBD2 (6 bases). CDR3 length: 14 amino acids. Germline assignment: CDR1 SGDLS and CDR2 YYNGEE. Trimming took off 1 base at V and 3 bases at J, with 7 bases between the two ends. The CDR3 coding sequence is TGTGCCAGCAGCGTATGGGGGGACACCGGGGAGCTGTTTTTT. Protein: CASSVWGDTGELFF.

V and J are TRBV6-5 and TRBJ1-3; a weak D match, TRBD1 (6 bases). Germline CDR1 reads MNHEY; CDR2 reads SVGAGI. CDR3 length: 16 amino acids. Trimming took off 0 bases at V and 2 bases at J, with 11 bases between the two ends. CDR3 nucleotide sequence: TGTGCCAGCAGTTACTCGACAGAGGGGGCTGGAAACACCATATATTTT. It translates to CASSYSTEGAGNTIYF.

Of note for this clone: The sample contains more than one DNA sequence encoding this CDR3. The chain has TRBV2 and TRBJ2-5; unclear D gene. Germline CDR1 is SNHLY and CDR2 is FYNNEI. This CDR3 is built from 10 residues. The V end was cut by 6 bases, the J end by 4 bases, with 3 bases between. The CDR3 is CASRGETQYF. In DNA form, the CDR3 reads TGTGCCAGCAGGGGAGAGACCCAGTACTTC. The full variable domain, its missing parts supplied by reference TRBV2 and TRBJ2-5, is EPEVTQTPSHQVTQMGQEVILRCVPISNHLYFYWYRQILGQKVEFLVSFYNNEISEKSEIFDDQFSVERPDGSNFTLKIRSTKLEDSAMYFCASRGETQYFGPGTRLLVL.

The rearrangement joins TRBV4-1 to TRBJ2-5; 11 bases are shared with TRBD2. In germline, CDR1 is MGHRA, CDR2 YSYEKL. This CDR3 comprises 19 residues. The trim removed 1 base at V and 2 bases at J, leaving 12 bases unmatched. In nucleotides, the CDR3 is TGCGCCAGCAGCCAAGGTTCTAGCGGGAGGACCCACCCACAAGAGACCCAGTACTTC. Its translation is CASSQGSSGRTHPQETQYF.

The genes are TRBV29-1 and TRBJ2-2; D not resolved. Trimming removed 2 bases at V and 2 bases at J, with 6 bases between. The CDR3 is 13 amino acids. CDR1 and CDR2 (germline): SQVTM, ANQGSEA. CDR3 region: CSVESSNTGELFF. Here the CDR3 DNA reads TGCAGCGTTGAATCTTCAAACACCGGGGAGCTGTTTTTT.

The chain employs TRBV5-6 and TRBJ1-4, with D possibly matching TRBD1 (5 bases). Trimming left V 2 bases short and J 6 bases short, with 11 bases between. CDR1 is SGHDT and CDR2 is YYEEEE in the germline V gene. The CDR3 length is 14 residues. The CDR3 region is CASSLRDGDEKLFF. CDR3 bases: TGTGCCAGCAGCTTACGGGACGGGGATGAAAAACTGTTTTTT.

The chain combines TRBV7-9 with TRBJ2-7; D remains unclear. Germline CDR1 is SEHNR and CDR2 is FQNEAQ (reference sequence). Trimming pared 5 bases from V and 4 bases from J, leaving 6 bases between. The CDR3 sequence is 11 residues long. CDR3 DNA: TGTGCCAGCAGCGATCAGTACGAGCAGTACTTC. The encoded protein is CASSDQYEQYF.

The chain joins TRBV7-9 to TRBJ2-1; D remains ambiguous. Germline V CDR1 and CDR2: SEHNR, FQNEAQ (reference sequence). This CDR3 region has 13 residues. V lost 5 bases, J lost 7 bases, and 12 bases lay in between. This chain's CDR3 is CASSLSLENEQFF. In DNA, the CDR3 is TGTGCCAGCAGCCTGTCCTTGGAAAATGAGCAGTTCTTC.

This chain joins TRBV19 and TRBJ1-2; no firm D call. Trimming took off 0 bases at V and 4 bases at J, with 6 bases between the two ends. Looked up from germline, CDR1 is LNHDA and CDR2 is SQIVND (reference sequence). This CDR3 is 13 amino acids long. This CDR3 is CASSIDHTYGYTF. In nucleotides, the CDR3 is TGTGCCAGTAGTATAGATCACACCTATGGCTACACCTTC.

V usage is TRBV6-1 and J usage is TRBJ1-5; D call uncertain. CDR1 is MNHNS and CDR2 is SASEGT in the germline V gene. The CDR3 extends over 14 amino acids. V shed 2 bases and J shed 7 bases, with 12 bases lying between them. Here the CDR3 DNA reads TGTGCCAGCAGTGAACCCATTACTGGGCAGCCCCAGCATTTT. It is translated as CASSEPITGQPQHF.

This chain connects TRBV7-8 to TRBJ1-2; D is undetermined. This CDR3 is 14 amino acids long. Looked up from germline, CDR1 is SGHVS and CDR2 is FQNEAQ. V dropped 1 base and J dropped 5 bases, with 11 bases sitting between them. CDR3 sequence: CASSLGYSLYGYTF. DNA of the CDR3: TGTGCCAGCAGCTTAGGATACAGTCTTTATGGCTACACCTTC.

The chain links TRBV9 to TRBJ2-3; 11 nucleotides align to TRBD2. Germline V gene data show CDR1 as SGDLS and CDR2 as YYNGEE. V trimming: 0 bases; J trimming: 11 bases; junction bases outside the gene matches: 11. The CDR3 sequence is 16 residues long. The CDR3 DNA reads as TGTGCCAGCAGCGTAGGGCTAGCGGGAGGTCCTAATGGGCAGTATTTT. Translated: CASSVGLAGGPNGQYF.

V and J are TRBV7-9 and TRBJ1-5; D gene ambiguous. Trimming removed 1 base at V and 5 bases at J, with 3 bases between. Germline CDR1 is SEHNR and CDR2 is FQNEAQ (reference sequence). The CDR3 consists of 12 residues. The CDR3 coding sequence is TGTGCCAGCAGCTTAGATTATCAGCCCCAGCATTTT. Its translation: CASSLDYQPQHF.

This clone was seen once. The chain couples TRBV9 to TRBJ1-2; the match to TRBD1 covers 7 bases. Per germline, CDR1 SGDLS and CDR2 YYNGEE. After removal of 1 base from V and 4 bases from J, the junction contained 7 bases not matched to a gene. CDR3 length: 15 residues. This CDR3 reads CASSVRGGAGYGYTF. Here the CDR3 DNA reads TGTGCCAGCAGCGTAAGAGGGGGCGCGGGCTATGGCTACACCTTC.